A single T cell receptor (beta chain) is shown here with its context. Its antigen remains unidentified. There are no base qualities to consult, and no much larger clone falls within one base. The method was the immunoSEQ multiplex PCR assay. Turning to the authors' computational methods: To diagnose cytomegalovirus status from the catalog of TCR beta chain sequences, a statistical classification framework was built. TCRdb's version of the immuneACCESS table is confined to in-frame rearrangements and falls short of the full clone set. An unresolved V gene accounts for under half of the shortfall where checked; the remainder is of unknown origin. The V and J calls and clone size are taken from that table; D and trimming were inferred from the DNA. The sample includes approximately 170,000 clones, with roughly 84% observed a single time. Around 9.6% of the sample is taken by the ten largest. The source of the sample is a study of cytomegalovirus exposure and HLA in healthy donors (dated by TCRdb to the late 2010s). A note on the overall study: According to a later analysis, one platform produced both the roughly 110 validation repertoires and the 666 repertoires of the first cohort. The study aimed to test whether cataloging public T cell receptors could reveal signatures of past pathogen exposure. Along with the approximately 650-subject first cohort, a separate validation cohort of over a hundred different subjects was used. To predict cytomegalovirus infection status, the study brought together high-throughput TCR immunosequencing, statistical association of individual TCRs with disease status, and machine learning. Study-level results and caveats: Subsequent analysis determined that TCRs grouped into clusters in the first cohort also showed a tendency toward co-occurrence across the roughly 130 validation repertoires, and 85% to 95% of cluster scores exceeded 0. The classifier was reported to diagnose cytomegalovirus status with high specificity and sensitivity in both the original cohort and the validation cohort. The study gave a list of around 170 TCR beta chains associated with cytomegalovirus. A later analysis had no HLA typing for the validation cohort, so co-occurrence there was scored across all 130 or so repertoires. It was suggested by the authors that the approach could potentially be generalized to other disease states and immunological phenotypes. In vitro tests confirmed that a few of the cytomegalovirus-associated TCR beta chains recognize cytomegalovirus antigens. Most TCR sequences were observed very rarely across donors, whereas some public TCRs were present in many individuals.

Separate from the approximately 670-subject first cohort, the validation cohort of roughly 120 subjects was the group to which the donors belonged. The specimen sequenced was PBMCs. This clonotype was sampled from a man between 25 and 39 years old in good health and CMV-seropositive.

The CDR3 has the sequence CSVHVGLSGANVLTF. The sequenced DNA: TGCAGCGTCCACGTTGGGCTCTCTGGGGCCAACGTCCTGACTTTC. The chain employs TRBV29-1 and TRBJ2-6, with the identity of the D gene unclear. Taken from the germline V gene, the CDR1 and CDR2 loops are SQVTM and ANQGSEA. From the cysteine through the phenylalanine, the CDR3 covers 15 amino acids. Of all the DNA, just the CDR3 is kept, 45 bases in frame from base 1. At the junction V is shortened by 6 bases and J by 0 bases, with 12 bases in between.